The text below deals with one T cell receptor (beta chain). What this receptor recognizes is not known. Nothing much larger sits one base from this clone, and base qualities are not available. The cohort comprised fewer than 750 healthy bone marrow donors. At the time of sampling, every cohort member was nominally healthy, though immune exposures that went unrecorded were likely present. The donor was CMV seronegative and belonged to the group of 352 seronegative cohort members. A peripheral blood sample was provided by each donor, and peripheral blood mononuclear cells were used for TCR beta sequencing. Genomic DNA extraction from the blood cell samples was performed with the Qiagen DNeasy Blood Extraction Kit. Trimming takes 4 bases from V and 3 bases from J, and the germline ends sit 14 bases apart. Reading the germline V gene (reference sequence) gives CDR1 SGHNT and CDR2 YYREEE. The CDR3 runs 15 residues from the cysteine to the phenylalanine. The kept DNA is CDR3 alone, 45 bases in frame from the first base.

This sample is part of a study of cytomegalovirus exposure and HLA in healthy donors (dated by TCRdb to about 2017). Study-level background: An earlier analysis of roughly 500 of the donors reported 250 to 350 Gb of sequence data and approximately 120 million unique TCR beta sequences obtained from about 179 million T cells. An early release covering about 600 HLA-typed donors comprised about 320 gigabases of sequencing data and roughly 85 million unique TCR sequences. Of the roughly 400 genotyped donors, 65% to 90% were placed in the genetic ancestry cluster associated with self-reported Caucasian donors. The study aimed to test whether cataloging public T cell receptors could reveal signatures of past pathogen exposure. The study profiled the T cell repertoires of approximately 700 subjects by immunosequencing and related them to cytomegalovirus serostatus. Besides the first cohort of some 670 subjects, a separate validation cohort made up of roughly 120 different subjects was used. To predict cytomegalovirus infection status, the study brought together high-throughput TCR immunosequencing, statistical association of individual TCRs with disease status, and machine learning. A later analysis re-examined previously published TCR beta repertoires from 500 to 700 donors and added high-resolution HLA genotyping to investigate patterns of TCR occurrence. The later analysis used no new phenotypic data to find candidate immune exposures, relying instead on TCR beta sequences and their occurrence across donors. To decide whether each TCR beta V gene segment behaved as functional or pseudogenic, an earlier analysis of some 600 of the donors relied on high-throughput TCR beta sequencing. Donor age, sex, ethnicity and CMV serostatus were compiled alongside the repertoire data. Genome-wide SNP genotypes for about three fifths of the roughly 670 donors were used in a later genetic analysis, which treated that subset as a discovery cohort. All discovery cohort repertoires had been generated on a single sequencing platform. Both class I and class II loci were covered by HLA typing, at four-digit resolution. The number of typed donors differed by locus: roughly 620-640 for A, B, C, DRB1 and DQB1; roughly 510 for DQA1; some 590 for DPA1; and some 430 for DPB1. Roughly 5 DR-DQ haplotypes were handled as single units for association and clustering, since linkage in the cohort was strong. Among about 360 genotyped donors of the cohort, an average of 235,054 unique TCR beta nucleotide sequences were sequenced per donor, around 20% of them non-productive.

General findings and caveats noted by the study authors: Several of the top co-occurrence clusters appeared to be linked to parvovirus B19, influenza, CMV and Epstein-Barr virus, according to a later analysis. According to a later analysis, most CMV-associated TCR beta chains appeared to be HLA-restricted, and the HLA associations seemed to be driven largely by CMV exposure. In a later analysis, the rate of TCR association differed among HLA loci, with DRB1 alleles having the most associated TCRs and HLA-C alleles having the fewest. Correlated functional status among segregating V segments might reflect linkage disequilibrium, but an unknown experimental factor could not be ruled out. This cohort had only TCR beta chains sequenced, and the lack of alpha or paired-chain data limited which features could be detected. Presence/absence analyses assumed roughly uniform sequencing depth across donors, an assumption that may not hold. Strong co-occurrence of HLA alleles, especially DR and DQ, made assigning TCR associations to individual alleles difficult. Some IMGT-functional V segments, including TRBV6-2 and TRBV6-3, could not be told apart with the 87-base-pair reads, so those segments were excluded. A later analysis associated 16,951 TCR beta sequences with specific HLA alleles at a false discovery rate of 0.05. Because some donors lacked HLA typing at each locus, the association tests relied only on the typed subset. According to the authors, the approach could potentially be generalized to other disease states and immunological phenotypes. For the cohort, immune exposure information was limited to CMV serostatus. An earlier analysis of approximately 500 of the donors showed that most TCR beta V segments appeared in productive rearrangements either about 90% or about 30% of the time, which broadly matched IMGT annotations. A few of the identified cytomegalovirus-associated TCR beta chains were confirmed in vitro to be specific for cytomegalovirus antigens. A later genetic analysis associated a missense DCLRE1C variant with V-gene and J-gene trimming of TCR beta chains, and an independent cohort replicated the association. While some public TCRs were present in many individuals, most TCR sequences turned up only very rarely across donors. Because counts were too low, 15 to 20 rarely observed V segments, including chromosome 9 orphons, were excluded from the earlier analysis of 500 to 700 of the donors. Cytomegalovirus status was reported to be diagnosed by the classifier with high specificity and sensitivity in both the original and validation cohorts. In a later analysis, HLA-associated TCR beta chains showed more clonal expansion and lower generation probabilities than non-associated chains that were equally common. A further reported finding was that TCR beta sequences accurately predicted the HLA-A and HLA-B alleles for most subjects in the first cohort. The study gave a list of some 150 TCR beta chains associated with cytomegalovirus. A group of highly shared sequence variants was considered likely to be a technical artifact of the sequencing pipeline. Compared with the approximately 670-donor mean, donors in an Asian-associated ancestry cluster had fewer N-insertions in productive TCRs, according to a later genetic analysis.

Library preparation used the immunoSEQ multiplex PCR assay. For the multiplex PCR, a mixture combining 60 forward primers for TCR Vbeta segments and 13 reverse primers for TCR Jbeta segments was used. The CDR3 region of rearranged TCR beta genes was amplified from genomic DNA with a multiplex PCR assay. The amplified TCR beta libraries were sequenced on the Illumina HiSeq System as 87-base-pair reads. The authors' pipeline ran thus. In a later analysis, about 80 million unique TCR beta chains were counted across the approximately 640 repertoires, and around 11 million of these chains were shared by at least two donors. A nearest-neighbor algorithm error-corrected the raw reads and collapsed the reads into unique sequences, merging closely related sequences to remove PCR and sequencing errors. V, D and J gene segments were assigned by aligning CDR3 sequences to IMGT reference sequences. For a sequence to be retained, at least a six-nucleotide match to both a V gene segment and a J gene segment was required. A rearrangement was called productive if the CDR3 had no stop codons and remained in frame with V and J, and every other rearrangement was called non-productive. CDR3 was defined by IMGT convention, running from the second conserved V-encoded cysteine to the conserved J-encoded phenylalanine. The earlier analysis of fewer than 750 of the donors excluded sequences that lacked an unambiguous match to a single V gene segment. An earlier analysis of a few hundred of the donors called V segments functional above 56.7% productive rearrangements and segregating when the between-donor standard deviation exceeded 5%. To diagnose cytomegalovirus status from the catalog of TCR beta chain sequences, a statistical classification framework was built. In a later analysis, V and J genes were assigned by comparing TCR nucleotide sequences against IMGT/GENE-DB human TR gene sequences. The TCRdist pipeline was used in a later analysis to assign CDR3 sequences and most-parsimonious VDJ recombination scenarios. In a later analysis, each TCR beta chain was defined by its CDR3 amino acid sequence together with its V-gene family, and reads lacking a unique V-gene family were excluded. In a later analysis, 500 to 650 highly shared, low-generation-probability nucleotide sequences were removed to address suspected cross-contamination and a sequencing artifact. In a later analysis, a clonal expansion index was calculated for each public chain from normalized within-repertoire ranks of inferred template counts. In a later analysis, generation probabilities were computed with a VDJ recombination model fitted to out-of-frame rearrangements, and the resulting probabilities were checked against IGoR. A later analysis scored TCR-TCR, TCR-HLA and TCR-CMV co-occurrence with hypergeometric tests, applying a repertoire-size bias correction to TCR pairs. To estimate false discovery rates, a later analysis permuted the HLA or CMV assignments 20 times. A later analysis grouped co-occurring TCRs with DBSCAN, adding TCRdist sequence similarity when clustering within HLA-allele-positive subsets. Repertoires with fewer than 30,000 or more than 120,000 public chains were left out of co-occurrence clustering, as were five repertoires with anomalous nucleotide sharing. The table was pulled from immuneACCESS by TCRdb, which kept in-frame rearrangements only. Such tables lose some clones; where checked, under half of the loss comes from unresolved V genes, and the rest has no known cause. The D gene and trimming were derived from the DNA, and the V and J assignments and clone size from that table. The sample records nearly 110,000 clones, over 70% of which are singletons. The leading ten clones occupy about 2.2% of the sample.

Sequencing was carried out using PBMCs. The chain is encoded by TRBV5-4 joined to TRBJ1-5; TRBD1 is a weak D gene call, 5 bases matching. This TCR came from a young man in good health and CMV-seronegative. The DNA sequence is given as TGTGCCAGCAGCCTTGGGGGGGGGTACAATCAGCCCCAGCATTTT. The encoded protein is CASSLGGGYNQPQHF.